The 21 T cell receptor beta chains reported below all come from one sample, sequenced in a study of cytomegalovirus exposure and HLA in healthy donors. The study ran its PCR with 60 Vbeta and 13 Jbeta primers. Sequencing used immunoSEQ multiplex PCR; TCRdb keeps in-frame clones, though not all of them. The sample shows 55,000 to 80,000 clones, about 74% of them seen only once. What was sequenced was PBMCs. These receptors were collected from a woman younger than 45 in good health and CMV-seropositive.

The chain joins TRBV29-1 to TRBJ2-7; no definite D call. V shed 6 bases and J shed 1 base, with 19 bases lying between them. CDR1 is SQVTM, CDR2 ANQGSEA, per germline. This CDR3 spans 15 amino acids. The CDR3 DNA is TGCAGCGTCGTTCCCCTGCGCACAGAGTCCTACGAGCAGTACTTC. Its protein product is CSVVPLRTESYEQYF.

This clone was seen only once. The chain uses TRBV13 and TRBJ2-1, with D perhaps matching TRBD1 (6 bases). The V gene lost 2 bases and the J gene lost 4 bases, with 9 bases spanning the gap. CDR3 length: 14 residues. Germline loops: CDR1 PRHDT, CDR2 FYEKMQ (reference sequence). In nucleotides, the CDR3 is TGTGCCAGCAGCTTACAGGGGAATTACAATGAGCAGTTCTTC. Translating it yields CASSLQGNYNEQFF. The variable domain in full, completed from reference TRBV13 and TRBJ2-1, reads AAGVIQSPRHLIKEKRETATLKCYPIPRHDTVYWYQQGPGQDPQFLISFYEKMQSDKGSIPDRFSAQQFSDYHSELNMSSLELGDSALYFCASSLQGNYNEQFFGPGTRLTVL.

V gene TRBV5-6 combines with J gene TRBJ1-1; D not certain. V was pared by 3 bases and J by 3 bases, with 15 bases between. Germline V gene lookup returns CDR1 SGHDT and CDR2 YYEEEE. The CDR3 is 15 amino acids. The CDR3 loop is CASSWVAQTDTEAFF. Here the CDR3 DNA reads TGTGCCAGCAGCTGGGTAGCACAAACCGACACTGAAGCTTTCTTT. The complete variable domain, with remaining parts taken from reference TRBV5-6 and TRBJ1-1, reads DAGVTQSPTHLIKTRGQQVTLRCSPKSGHDTVSWYQQALGQGPQFIFQYYEEEERQRGNFPDRFSGHQFPNYSSELNVNALLLGDSALYLCASSWVAQTDTEAFFGQGTRLTVV.

CDR3 region: CASSVSSGANVLTF. CDR3 coding DNA: TGTGCCAGCAGCGTGAGCTCTGGGGCCAACGTCCTGACTTTC. V and J are TRBV7-2 and TRBJ2-6; D remains ambiguous. V dropped 5 bases and J dropped 0 bases, with 5 bases sitting between them. This CDR3 is built from 14 residues. Germline V CDR1 and CDR2: SGHTA, FQGNSA.

The rearrangement uses TRBV28 and TRBJ1-1, with TRBD1 identical over 7 bases. J gave up 11 bases and V 3 bases, and 3 bases lay outside the gene matches. The CDR3 length is 11 residues. CDR1 and CDR2 (germline): MDHEN, SYDVKM. CDR3 loop: CASSLGQTAFF. Here the CDR3 DNA reads TGTGCCAGCAGTTTGGGACAGACGGCTTTCTTT.

J is TRBJ1-1 and V is TRBV20-1; perhaps TRBD1 as D (5 bases). CDR3 length equals 11 residues. The V and J ends lost 8 bases and 11 bases respectively, with 18 bases between them. Germline V CDR1 and CDR2: DFQATT, SNEGSKA (reference sequence). DNA for the CDR3: TGCAGTCTACGGGACTTAGGGAAGGCTTTCTTT. Translating it yields CSLRDLGKAFF.

V gene TRBV28 combines with J gene TRBJ2-7; tentative D call: TRBD2 (6 bases). The germline V gene encodes CDR1 MDHEN and CDR2 SYDVKM. Trimming pared 5 bases from V and 8 bases from J, leaving 22 bases between. This CDR3 contains 15 residues. The chain's CDR3 is CASSAPLAESIKQYF. DNA of the CDR3: TGTGCCAGCAGTGCTCCTTTAGCGGAGAGTATCAAGCAGTACTTC.

The sample holds a few counts of this clone. The chain couples TRBV7-9 to TRBJ2-1; TRBD1 agrees at 7 bases. There are 15 residues in the CDR3. Per the germline V gene, CDR1 is SEHNR and CDR2 is FQNEAQ (reference sequence). Trimming took 1 base from V and 7 from J; bases not matched to a gene: 7. CDR3 DNA sequence: TGTGCCAGCAGCTTAGTTGAGGGGGCCTCTAATGAGCAGTTCTTC. It codes for CASSLVEGASNEQFF.

This rearrangement joins TRBV30 to TRBJ1-1, with unresolved D. This CDR3 contains 13 residues. CDR1 GTSNPN and CDR2 SVGIG come from the germline V gene (reference sequence). Trimming took 0 bases from V and 1 from J, leaving 6 bases between them. The CDR3 region has the DNA TGTGCCTGGAGTGTTTACAAGAACACTGAAGCTTTCTTT. Translation: CAWSVYKNTEAFF.

The rearrangement links TRBV29-1 to TRBJ2-7; 10 bases line up with TRBD1. The ends lost 2 bases at V and 3 bases at J; junction bases unmatched: 10. Germline CDR1 SQVTM, CDR2 ANQGSEA. CDR3 length equals 16 residues. Here the CDR3 reads CSVESPDRGQSYEQYF. CDR3 bases: TGCAGCGTTGAAAGCCCCGACAGGGGGCAAAGCTACGAGCAGTACTTC.

This clone was seen a handful of times. The chain links TRBV18 to TRBJ1-1, with unresolved D. CDR1 and CDR2 (germline): KGHSH, LQKENI. Trimming shortened V by 7 bases and J by 7 bases, and 16 bases separated the two germline ends. The length of the CDR3 is 13 residues. The CDR3 loop reads CASLPSGLLEAFF. The CDR3 coding sequence is TGTGCCAGCTTACCGTCGGGGTTACTTGAAGCTTTCTTT.

The rearrangement uses TRBV15 and TRBJ2-4; the match to TRBD1 covers 8 bases. J lost 4 bases, V lost 1 base, and 6 bases had no gene match. The CDR3 is 16 residues long. CDR1 is LNHNV and CDR2 is YYDKDF in the germline V gene (reference sequence). The CDR3, as DNA: TGTGCCACCAGCAGAGCGACAGGGGCTTCTAAAAACATTCAGTACTTC. Translated, it gives CATSRATGASKNIQYF.

The chain joins TRBV10-3 to TRBJ1-2; 7 nucleotides line up with TRBD1. The CDR3 contains 13 residues. Germline trimming cut 0 bases from V and 9 bases from J; bases unmatched to any gene: 4. Germline-derived CDR1 and CDR2 are ENHRY and SYGVKD. The CDR3 loop reads CAISESTGSRYTF. The CDR3 nucleotides read TGTGCCATCAGTGAGTCGACAGGGTCCCGCTACACCTTC.

This clone has only one observation. This chain joins TRBV4-3 and TRBJ2-7, with TRBD1 matching over 8 bases. V dropped 4 bases and J dropped 0; count of bases not matched to a gene: 8. Germline assignment: CDR1 LGHNA and CDR2 YSLEER. The CDR3 runs to 16 residues. CDR3: CASSLLSGQDSYEQYF. The CDR3 DNA sequence: TGCGCCAGCAGCCTACTGTCGGGACAGGACTCCTACGAGCAGTACTTC.

The chain uses TRBV27 and TRBJ2-7; possibly TRBD1 for D (6 bases). Trimming shortened V by 6 bases and J by 3 bases, and 12 bases separated the two germline ends. The CDR3 is made up of 13 amino acids. Germline V gene lookup returns CDR1 MNHEY and CDR2 SMNVEV (reference sequence). This chain's CDR3 is CASRTGSDYEQYF. CDR3 DNA: TGTGCCAGCAGAACAGGGAGCGACTACGAGCAGTACTTC.

This chain links TRBV2 with TRBJ1-1, with D possibly TRBD1 on 6 matching bases. V was cut by 8 bases and J by 0 bases, with 19 bases left in between. In germline, CDR1 is SNHLY, CDR2 FYNNEI. This CDR3 is 16 amino acids long. Here the CDR3 reads CASSSFTGIMNTEAFF. Here the CDR3 DNA reads TGTGCCAGCTCCTCATTCACAGGGATCATGAACACTGAAGCTTTCTTT.

The chain links TRBV21-1 to TRBJ2-4; the D call in the table, TRBD2, was not verified against the DNA. TRBV21-1 is recorded as a pseudogene. The CDR3 has 14 amino acids. The CDR3 here is CASSNYIVKNIQYF. DNA of the CDR3: TGTGCCAGCAGCAATTATATTGTCAAAAACATTCAGTACTTC.

This clone was seen a few times. The chain joins TRBV2 to TRBJ2-4, with D possibly TRBD1 on 6 matching bases. Germline V gene sequence: CDR1 SNHLY, CDR2 FYNNEI. There are 15 residues in the CDR3. The V and J ends lost 6 bases and 6 bases respectively, with 18 bases between them. CDR3 nucleotides: TGTGCCAGCAGGGGTAGCAGGGGACCTGTAAACATTCAGTACTTC. It specifies CASRGSRGPVNIQYF.

The chain combines TRBV28 with TRBJ2-7; D may be TRBD1 (6 bases). The CDR3 length is 12 residues. Germline V CDR1 and CDR2: MDHEN, SYDVKM. Trimming shortened V by 6 bases and J by 7 bases, and 13 bases separated the two germline ends. CDR3 in DNA: TGTGCCAGCAGAAGGACAGCCCCGGAGCAGTACTTC. Translation gives CASRRTAPEQYF.

This rearrangement joins TRBV7-9 to TRBJ2-7, with 9 bases lining up with TRBD1. This CDR3 region has 14 residues. The junction had 5 bases not matched to a gene; V was cut back by 6 bases and J by 2 bases. The V gene's germline CDR1 is SEHNR and CDR2 FQNEAQ (reference sequence). The CDR3 reads CASSPDRGTYEQYF. In DNA, the CDR3 is TGTGCCAGCAGTCCGGACAGGGGAACCTACGAGCAGTACTTC. Combining the CDR3 with reference TRBV7-9 and TRBJ2-7 gives the whole variable domain DTGVSQNPRHKITKRGQNVTFRCDPISEHNRLYWYRQTLGQGPEFLTYFQNEAQLEKSRLLSDRFSAERPKGSFSTLEIQRTEQGDSAMYLCASSPDRGTYEQYFGPGTRLTVT.

This CDR3 is CASSQDVQGRDQPQHF. In DNA form, the CDR3 reads TGTGCCAGCAGCCAAGATGTCCAGGGGCGGGATCAGCCCCAGCATTTT. This chain uses TRBV4-2 with TRBJ1-5; perhaps TRBD1 as D (6 bases). This CDR3 is 16 amino acids long. Germline V gene sequence: CDR1 LGHNA, CDR2 YNFKEQ. The V and J ends lost 0 bases and 5 bases respectively, with 14 bases between them.